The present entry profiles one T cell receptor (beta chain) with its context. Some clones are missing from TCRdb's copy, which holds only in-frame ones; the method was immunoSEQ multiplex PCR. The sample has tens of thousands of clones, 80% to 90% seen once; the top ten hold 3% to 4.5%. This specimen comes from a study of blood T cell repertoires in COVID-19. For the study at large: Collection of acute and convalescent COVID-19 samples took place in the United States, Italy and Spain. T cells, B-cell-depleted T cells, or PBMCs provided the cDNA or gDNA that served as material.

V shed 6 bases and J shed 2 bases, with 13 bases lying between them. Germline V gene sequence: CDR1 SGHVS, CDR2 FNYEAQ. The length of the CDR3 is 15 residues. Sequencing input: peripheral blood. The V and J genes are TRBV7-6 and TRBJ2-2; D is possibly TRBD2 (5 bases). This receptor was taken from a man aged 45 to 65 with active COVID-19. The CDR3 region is CASRPGRANTGELFF. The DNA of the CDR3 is TGTGCCAGCAGGCCGGGGAGAGCAAACACCGGGGAGCTGTTTTTT.